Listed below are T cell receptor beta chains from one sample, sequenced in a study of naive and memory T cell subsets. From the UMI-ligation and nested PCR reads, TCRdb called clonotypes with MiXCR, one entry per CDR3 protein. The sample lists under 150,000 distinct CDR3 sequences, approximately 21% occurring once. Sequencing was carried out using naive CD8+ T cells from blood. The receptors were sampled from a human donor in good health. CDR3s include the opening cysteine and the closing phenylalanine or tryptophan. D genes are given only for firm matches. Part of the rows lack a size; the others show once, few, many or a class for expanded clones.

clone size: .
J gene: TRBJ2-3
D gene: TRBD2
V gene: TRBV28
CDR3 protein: CASSLWDGRSDTQYF
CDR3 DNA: TGTGCCAGCAGCCTATGGGACGGGAGGTCCGATACGCAGTATTTT

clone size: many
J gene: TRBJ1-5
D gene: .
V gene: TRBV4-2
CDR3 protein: CASSQEIGVQPQHF
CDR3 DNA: TGTGCCAGCAGCCAAGAGATAGGGGTTCAGCCCCAGCATTTT

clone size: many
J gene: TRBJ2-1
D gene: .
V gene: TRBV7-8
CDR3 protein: CASSLGSDNEQFF
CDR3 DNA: TGTGCCAGCAGCTTAGGATCCGACAATGAGCAGTTCTTC

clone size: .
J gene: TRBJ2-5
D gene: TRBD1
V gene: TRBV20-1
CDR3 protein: CSASEQGDWETQYF
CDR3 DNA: TGCAGTGCTAGCGAACAGGGGGATTGGGAGACCCAGTACTTC

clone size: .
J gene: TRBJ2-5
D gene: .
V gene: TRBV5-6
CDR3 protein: CASSLGTTETQYF
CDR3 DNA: TGTGCCAGCAGCCTGGGGACGACAGAGACCCAGTACTTC

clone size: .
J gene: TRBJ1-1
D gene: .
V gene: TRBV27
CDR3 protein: CASSLGRGTVNTEAFF
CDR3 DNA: TGTGCCAGCAGCTTGGGCCGGGGAACCGTGAACACTGAAGCTTTCTTT

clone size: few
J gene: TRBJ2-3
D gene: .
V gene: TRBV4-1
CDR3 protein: CASSRDTGSGTDTQYF
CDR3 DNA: TGCGCCAGCAGCCGGGACACAGGTTCGGGCACAGATACGCAGTATTTT

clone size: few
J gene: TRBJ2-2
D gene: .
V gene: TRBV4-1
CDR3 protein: CASSPRRGELFF
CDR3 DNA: TGCGCCAGCAGCCCTCGGAGGGGGGAGCTGTTTTTT

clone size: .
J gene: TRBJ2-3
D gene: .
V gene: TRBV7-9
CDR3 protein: CASSSGAGSSDTQYF
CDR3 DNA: TGTGCCAGCAGCTCTGGGGCAGGTTCGTCAGATACGCAGTATTTT

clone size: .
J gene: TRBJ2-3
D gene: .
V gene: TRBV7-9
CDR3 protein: CASSLAQGTYF
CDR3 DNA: TGTGCCAGCAGCTTAGCGCAGGGCACGTATTTT

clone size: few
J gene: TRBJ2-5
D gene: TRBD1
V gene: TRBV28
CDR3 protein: CASRVQGVEETQYF
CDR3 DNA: TGTGCCAGCAGGGTACAGGGGGTTGAGGAGACCCAGTACTTC

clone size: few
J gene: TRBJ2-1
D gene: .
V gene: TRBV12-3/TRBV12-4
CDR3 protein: CASSLYRGASEQFF
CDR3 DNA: TGTGCCAGCAGTTTGTACCGGGGGGCGAGTGAGCAGTTCTTC

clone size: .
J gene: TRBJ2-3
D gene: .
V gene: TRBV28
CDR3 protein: CASTWGRELGTDTQYF
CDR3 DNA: TGTGCCAGCACCTGGGGGCGGGAGCTCGGCACAGATACGCAGTATTTT

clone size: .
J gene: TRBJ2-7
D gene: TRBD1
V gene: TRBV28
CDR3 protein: CASGRQGELEQYF
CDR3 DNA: TGTGCCAGCGGGAGACAGGGAGAACTCGAGCAGTACTTC

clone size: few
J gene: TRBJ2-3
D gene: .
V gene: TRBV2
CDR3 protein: CASEGTDTQYF
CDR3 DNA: TGTGCCAGCGAAGGCACAGATACGCAGTATTTT

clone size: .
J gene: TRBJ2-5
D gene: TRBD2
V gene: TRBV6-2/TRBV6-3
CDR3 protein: CASSHGLAGVEETQYF
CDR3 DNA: TGTGCCAGCAGCCACGGACTAGCGGGAGTAGAAGAGACCCAGTACTTC

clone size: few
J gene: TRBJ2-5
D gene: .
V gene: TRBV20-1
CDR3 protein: CSARDRAGDNQETQYF
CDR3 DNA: TGCAGTGCTAGAGATCGGGCAGGGGACAATCAAGAGACCCAGTACTTC

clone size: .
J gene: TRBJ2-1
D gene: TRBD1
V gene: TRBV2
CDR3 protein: CASSVPKDAGGIDEQFF
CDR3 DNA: TGTGCCAGCAGTGTCCCCAAGGACGCAGGGGGTATCGATGAGCAGTTCTTC

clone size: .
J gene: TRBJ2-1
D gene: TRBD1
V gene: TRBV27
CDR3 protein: CASSFLQGQGSDNEQFF
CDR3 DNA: TGTGCCAGCAGTTTCCTTCAGGGACAGGGCTCGGACAATGAGCAGTTCTTC

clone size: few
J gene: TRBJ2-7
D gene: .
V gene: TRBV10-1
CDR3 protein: CASSEDRNSYEQYF
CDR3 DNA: TGCGCCAGCAGTGAGGACAGAAACTCCTACGAGCAGTACTTC

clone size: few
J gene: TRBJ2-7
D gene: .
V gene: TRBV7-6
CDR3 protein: CASSLGDGINYEQYF
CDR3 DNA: TGTGCCAGCAGCTTAGGTGATGGGATTAACTACGAGCAGTACTTC

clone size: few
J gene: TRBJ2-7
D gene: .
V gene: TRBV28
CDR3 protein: CASSPLHPAGVGEQYF
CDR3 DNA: TGTGCCAGCAGCCCCCTACATCCTGCCGGGGTGGGCGAGCAGTACTTC

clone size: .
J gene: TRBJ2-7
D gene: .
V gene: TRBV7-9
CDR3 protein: CASSAGPSSYEQYF
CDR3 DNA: TGTGCCAGCAGCGCGGGACCAAGCTCCTACGAGCAGTACTTC

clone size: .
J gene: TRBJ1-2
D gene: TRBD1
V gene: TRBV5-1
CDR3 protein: CASSTGQGARGYGYTF
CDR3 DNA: TGCGCCAGCAGCACCGGACAGGGGGCGCGTGGCTATGGCTACACCTTC

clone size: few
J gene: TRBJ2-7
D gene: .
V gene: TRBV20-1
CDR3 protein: CSAGGTADGYEQYF
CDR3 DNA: TGCAGTGCCGGAGGGACGGCTGATGGCTACGAGCAGTACTTC

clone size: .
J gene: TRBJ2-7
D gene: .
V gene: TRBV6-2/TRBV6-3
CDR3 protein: CASSHTGYEQYF
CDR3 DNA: TGTGCCAGCAGCCATACAGGCTACGAGCAGTACTTC

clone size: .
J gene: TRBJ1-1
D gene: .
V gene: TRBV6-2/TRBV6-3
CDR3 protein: CASSYGATTLANTEAFF
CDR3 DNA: TGTGCCAGCAGTTATGGGGCCACTACCCTTGCGAACACTGAAGCTTTCTTT

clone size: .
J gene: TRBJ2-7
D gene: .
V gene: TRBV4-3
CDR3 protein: CASSQVGGAREQYF
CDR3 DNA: TGCGCCAGCAGCCAGGTGGGGGGGGCGCGGGAGCAGTACTTC

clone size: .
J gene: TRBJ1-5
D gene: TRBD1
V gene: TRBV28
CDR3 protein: CASSYRGQPQHF
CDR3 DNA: TGTGCCAGCAGTTACAGGGGTCAGCCCCAGCATTTT

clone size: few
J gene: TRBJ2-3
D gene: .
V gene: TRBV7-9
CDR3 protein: CASSLGVGENTDTQYF
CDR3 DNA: TGTGCCAGCAGCCTCGGTGTGGGGGAGAATACAGATACGCAGTATTTT

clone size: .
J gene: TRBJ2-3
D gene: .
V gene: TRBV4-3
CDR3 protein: CASSRLLGRHSTDTQYF
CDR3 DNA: TGCGCCAGCAGCCGATTGCTGGGTCGTCATAGCACAGATACGCAGTATTTT